The next 30 T cell receptor beta chains were all read from a single sample in a study of OX40 agonist ivuxolimab in advanced cancers. Clones were read by immunoSEQ multiplex PCR, and TCRdb kept only the in-frame ones, dropping some. This table has tens of thousands of clones, 65% to 90% appearing once. This specimen was CD4+ or CD8+ T cells sorted from blood, taken in a trial of the OX40 agonist ivuxolimab. The receptors come from an adult with an advanced solid tumor such as melanoma, head and neck, liver or kidney cancer.

The CDR3 sequence: CASSAGQEFQKLFF. The CDR3 DNA sequence: TGCGCCAGCAGCGCGGGACAGGAATTCCAAAAACTGTTTTTT. The chain has TRBV4-1 and TRBJ1-4; 8 positions match TRBD1. Germline trimming cut 5 bases from V and 9 bases from J; bases unmatched to any gene: 8. The CDR3 has 14 residues. CDR1 is MGHRA, CDR2 YSYEKL, per germline.

The chain has TRBV4-1 and TRBJ2-1; D is undetermined. The CDR3 sequence is 16 residues long. Trimming shortened V by 0 bases and J by 9 bases, and 18 bases separated the two germline ends. Germline CDR1 is MGHRA and CDR2 is YSYEKL. In DNA form, the CDR3 reads TGCGCCAGCAGCCAAGAGATCAGTAGTCGACCGGGTGAGCAGTTCTTC. It is translated as CASSQEISSRPGEQFF.

In its sample, this clone was seen a few times. The V gene is TRBV14, the J gene TRBJ1-3, with 7 bases identical to TRBD1. V was clipped by 4 bases and J by 2 bases; unmatched bases: 5. Germline V gene data show CDR1 as SGHDN and CDR2 as FVKESK. This CDR3 spans 15 amino acids. The CDR3 region has the DNA TGTGCCAGCAGCCCTCCCCAGGGGGCTGGAAACACCATATATTTT. It encodes CASSPPQGAGNTIYF.

The rearrangement links TRBV5-1 to TRBJ2-7; a possible D gene is TRBD1 (6 bases). CDR3 length equals 13 residues. V was shortened by 1 base and J by 5 bases, with 10 bases between the two germline ends. Germline lookup yields CDR1 SGHRS and CDR2 YFSETQ. CDR3 nucleotides: TGCGCCAGCAGCTTGCCAGGGGTGGACGAGCAGTACTTC. This sequence encodes CASSLPGVDEQYF. Variable domain in full (rest from reference TRBV5-1 and TRBJ2-7): KAGVTQTPRYLIKTRGQQVTLSCSPISGHRSVSWYQQTPGQGLQFLFEYFSETQRNKGNFPGRFSGRQFSNSRSEMNVSTLELGDSALYLCASSLPGVDEQYFGPGTRLTVT.

V gene TRBV9 combines with J gene TRBJ1-4; TRBD1 matches at 11 bases. The V segment lost 4 bases and the J segment 7 bases; nucleotides outside the gene matches: 3. Germline CDR1 reads SGDLS; CDR2 reads YYNGEE. CDR3 length: 14 amino acids. CDR3 sequence: CASSPGTGGEKLFF. The CDR3 region has the DNA TGTGCCAGCAGCCCCGGGACAGGGGGTGAAAAACTGTTTTTT.

The rearrangement joins TRBV6-1 to TRBJ1-5; 8 bases fit TRBD1. CDR1 is MNHNS and CDR2 is SASEGT in the germline V gene. This CDR3 is built from 14 residues. The V segment lost 5 bases and the J segment 6 bases; nucleotides outside the gene matches: 6. CDR3 in DNA: TGTGCCAGCAGTCCTGACAGGGGACCTCAGCCCCAGCATTTT. This encodes CASSPDRGPQPQHF.

V gene TRBV15 combines with J gene TRBJ2-1; TRBD2 matches 8 bases. This CDR3 spans 16 amino acids. V was clipped by 4 bases and J by 4 bases; unmatched bases: 9. Germline-derived CDR1 and CDR2 are LNHNV and YYDKDF (reference sequence). In nucleotides, the CDR3 is TGTGCCACCAGCACCCGGGAGGGTAGCGGATACAATGAGCAGTTCTTC. Translation gives CATSTREGSGYNEQFF.

The chain carries TRBV4-1 and TRBJ2-1, with D perhaps given as TRBD1 or TRBD2 (6 bases each). From germline, CDR1 is MGHRA and CDR2 YSYEKL. This CDR3 has 17 amino acids. Trimming stripped 1 base from V and 0 bases from J, with 13 bases between. The CDR3 nucleotides read TGCGCCAGCAGCCAAGCGGGGGCGGGGTCCTCCTACAATGAGCAGTTCTTC. The encoded protein is CASSQAGAGSSYNEQFF.

The chain links TRBV10-3 to TRBJ1-1; D is undetermined. The germline V gene has CDR1 ENHRY and CDR2 SYGVKD. Between the trimmed V and J ends, which lost 7 bases and 3 bases, there was a span of 12 bases. CDR3 size: 13 residues. The CDR3 sequence is CAITGSYDTEAFF. In DNA, the CDR3 is TGTGCCATCACTGGGTCCTACGACACTGAAGCTTTCTTT.

J is TRBJ2-5 and V is TRBV29-1, with 11 positions matching TRBD2. V was clipped by 4 bases and J by 5 bases; unmatched bases: 3. Germline V gives CDR1 SQVTM, CDR2 ANQGSEA. The CDR3 sequence is 13 residues long. DNA for the CDR3: TGCAGCGTTGGCGGGACTAGCGGCGAGACCCAGTACTTC. It codes for CSVGGTSGETQYF.

The chain joins TRBV5-6 to TRBJ2-7, with 7 bases matching TRBD1. Germline lookup yields CDR1 SGHDT and CDR2 YYEEEE. The CDR3 covers 15 residues. With 9 bases clipped from V and 2 bases from J, the junction kept 14 bases outside the gene matches. The CDR3 DNA follows: TGTGCCACTACCTCAAACAGGGGCTACGCCTACGAGCAGTACTTC. Amino acids: CATTSNRGYAYEQYF. The full variable domain, its missing parts supplied by reference TRBV5-6 and TRBJ2-7, is DAGVTQSPTHLIKTRGQQVTLRCSPKSGHDTVSWYQQALGQGPQFIFQYYEEEERQRGNFPDRFSGHQFPNYSSELNVNALLLGDSALYLCATTSNRGYAYEQYFGPGTRLTVT.

The chain employs TRBV10-3 and TRBJ2-1; 8 bases map to TRBD2. CDR3 length: 13 amino acids. Trimming at V came to 8 bases and at J to 8 bases, leaving 8 bases not matched to a gene. The germline V gene has CDR1 ENHRY and CDR2 SYGVKD. Written as DNA, the CDR3 is TGTGCCATCCACCCGAGCGGGAGTTATGAGCAGTTCTTC. Encoded protein: CAIHPSGSYEQFF.

The V call is TRBV28, the J call TRBJ2-3, with a weak D call TRBD2 (6 bases). V lost 3 bases to trimming and J lost 1 base, with 11 bases between them. The length of the CDR3 is 15 residues. Germline V gene sequence: CDR1 MDHEN, CDR2 SYDVKM. Written as DNA, the CDR3 is TGTGCCAGCAGTTTCACTAGCCGCGGCACAGATACGCAGTATTTT. It encodes CASSFTSRGTDTQYF. Full variable domain (missing parts from reference TRBV28 and TRBJ2-3): DVKVTQSSRYLVKRTGEKVFLECVQDMDHENMFWYRQDPGLGLRLIYFSYDVKMKEKGDIPEGYSVSREKKERFSLILESASTNQTSMYLCASSFTSRGTDTQYFGPGTRLTVL.

Concerning this clone itself: This sequence may be a read error, since a much larger clone differs from it by one base. The chain carries TRBV7-9 and TRBJ1-2; D ambiguous. Trimming removed 3 bases from V and 3 bases from J, with 2 bases in between. This CDR3 comprises 11 residues. Germline values: CDR1 SEHNR, CDR2 FQNEAQ (reference sequence). CDR3 nucleotide sequence: TGTGCCAGCAGCTTGGACTATGGCTACACCTTC. It yields the protein CASSLDYGYTF.

This clone has just a few counts. CDR3 amino acids: CASTVRTGRTEAFF. DNA for the CDR3: TGTGCCAGTACCGTCCGGACAGGGAGGACTGAAGCTTTCTTT. V usage is TRBV19 and J usage is TRBJ1-1; 8 bases map to TRBD1. CDR1 is LNHDA and CDR2 is SQIVND in the germline V gene (reference sequence). This CDR3 contains 14 residues. V lost 7 bases, J lost 5 bases, and 9 bases stayed unmatched.

The chain is built from TRBV4-2 and TRBJ2-5, with D perhaps TRBD1 (5 bases). V was shortened by 0 bases and J by 4 bases, with 9 bases between the two germline ends. This CDR3 is built from 14 residues. The germline CDR1 and CDR2 sequences are LGHNA and YNFKEQ. This CDR3 is CASSQDRQLETQYF. For the CDR3, the DNA is TGTGCCAGCAGCCAAGATCGACAGCTAGAGACCCAGTACTTC.

The chain joins TRBV4-2 to TRBJ2-6; no clear D gene. The length of the CDR3 is 17 residues. Germline assignment: CDR1 LGHNA and CDR2 YNFKEQ. V shed 1 base and J shed 0 bases, with 10 bases lying between them. CDR3 sequence: CASSQVGLNSGANVLTF. CDR3 nucleotide sequence: TGTGCCAGCAGCCAAGTGGGTCTGAACTCTGGGGCCAACGTCCTGACTTTC.

The chain has TRBV7-2 and TRBJ1-1; 8 bases line up with TRBD1. The V gene's germline CDR1 is SGHTA and CDR2 FQGNSA. V trimming: 4 bases; J trimming: 3 bases; junction bases outside the gene matches: 1. The CDR3 covers 13 residues. The CDR3 sequence: CASSSQGDTEAFF. CDR3 DNA sequence: TGTGCCAGCAGCTCACAGGGGGACACTGAAGCTTTCTTT.

The chain links TRBV11-3 to TRBJ2-5, with TRBD2 matching over 7 bases. Germline V gene data show CDR1 as SGHNT and CDR2 as YENEEA. This CDR3 contains 14 residues. V lost 5 bases to trimming and J lost 4 bases; unmatched junction nucleotides: 7. The CDR3 loop reads CASSLGTGGETQYF. CDR3 in DNA: TGTGCCAGCAGCCTTGGGACGGGAGGAGAGACCCAGTACTTC. Based on the CDR3 plus reference TRBV11-3 and TRBJ2-5, the full variable domain is EAGVVQSPRYKIIEKKQPVAFWCNPISGHNTLYWYLQNLGQGPELLIRYENEEAVDDSQLPKDRFSAERLKGVDSTLKIQPAELGDSAVYLCASSLGTGGETQYFGPGTRLLVL.

Remarks on this clone: Other DNA sequences of this sample code for an identical CDR3. The chain links TRBV18 to TRBJ2-1; 7 nucleotides agree with TRBD2. The CDR3 is 15 residues long. Unmatched junction bases numbered 4, after V lost 3 bases and J lost 2 bases. Germline values: CDR1 KGHSH, CDR2 LQKENI. CDR3 nucleotide sequence: TGTGCCAGCTCACCTCCTAGCGGTCCCTACAATGAGCAGTTCTTC. Encoded protein: CASSPPSGPYNEQFF.

This clone has only a few counts. The chain employs TRBV5-1 and TRBJ2-7, with 7 bases that match TRBD2. The V gene's germline CDR1 is SGHRS and CDR2 YFSETQ. This CDR3 has 13 residues. Losses at the gene ends were 4 bases for V and 3 bases for J; bases not matched to a gene: 4. CDR3 amino acids: CASSQGLVYEQYF. DNA for the CDR3: TGCGCCAGCAGCCAAGGACTAGTCTACGAGCAGTACTTC.

This clone has a count of ten or more. The chain is built from TRBV2 and TRBJ1-2; a weak D match, TRBD1 (5 bases). This CDR3 is 15 amino acids long. CDR1 and CDR2 (germline): SNHLY, FYNNEI. With 5 bases removed from V and 3 bases from J, the gap between germline ends came to 16 bases. The CDR3: CASSKIEGAHYGYTF. CDR3 DNA sequence: TGTGCCAGCAGTAAAATCGAAGGGGCCCACTATGGCTACACCTTC.

V and J are TRBV9 and TRBJ2-7; no clear D. The CDR3 is 14 amino acids. Germline V lookup: CDR1 SGDLS, CDR2 YYNGEE. V lost 3 bases to trimming and J lost 1 base, with 11 bases between them. CDR3 nucleotides: TGTGCCAGCAGCGCTTCGGCCCTTTCCTACGAGCAGTACTTC. The encoded protein is CASSASALSYEQYF.

V and J are TRBV6-5 and TRBJ1-2; 9 bases line up with TRBD1. Trimming at V came to 6 bases and at J to 0 bases, leaving 2 bases not matched to a gene. CDR3 length equals 14 residues. Germline values: CDR1 MNHEY, CDR2 SVGAGI. The CDR3 nucleotides are TGTGCCAGCAGGCGGACAGGGGCTAACTATGGCTACACCTTC. As protein: CASRRTGANYGYTF.

The chain is built from TRBV5-1 and TRBJ2-1, with TRBD2 matching 7 bases. From germline, CDR1 is SGHRS and CDR2 YFSETQ. The CDR3 totals 19 residues. J was trimmed by 4 bases and V by 3 bases; bases with no gene match: 19. The chain's CDR3 is CASSSSSHYLADIYNEQFF. The DNA of the CDR3 is TGCGCCAGCAGCTCGAGTAGTCATTATCTAGCGGACATTTACAATGAGCAGTTCTTC.

Written as DNA, the CDR3 is TGTAAAGGGCGGCACTCCTACGAGCAGTACTTC. Residues: CKGRHSYEQYF. This rearrangement joins TRBV11-2 to TRBJ2-7; no definite D call. This CDR3 has 11 amino acids. CDR1 and CDR2 from the germline V gene are SGHAT and FQNNGV.

The sample holds a few counts of this clone. The V and J genes are TRBV5-1 and TRBJ2-5; no firm D call. Germline loops: CDR1 SGHRS, CDR2 YFSETQ. V was cut by 4 bases and J by 3 bases, with 10 bases left in between. The CDR3 totals 13 residues. The CDR3 DNA sequence: TGCGCCAGCAGCGGTACGGTTAAAGAGACCCAGTACTTC. This encodes CASSGTVKETQYF.

The V call is TRBV6-1, the J call TRBJ2-1; 12 bases are shared with TRBD2. Germline V lookup: CDR1 MNHNS, CDR2 SASEGT. There are 20 residues in the CDR3. V shed 2 bases, J shed 0 bases, and the junction held 11 bases outside the gene matches. The chain's CDR3 is CASSETGTSGPFSSYNEQFF. Here the CDR3 DNA reads TGTGCCAGCAGTGAAACGGGGACTAGCGGGCCCTTCAGCTCCTACAATGAGCAGTTCTTC.

This chain links TRBV6-6 with TRBJ1-2; D remains unclear. Germline-derived CDR1 and CDR2 are MNHNY and SVGAGI (reference sequence). Trimming removed 2 bases at V and 4 bases at J, with 11 bases between. The CDR3 length is 14 residues. The CDR3 here is CASSYDVEPYGYTF. The CDR3 DNA follows: TGTGCCAGCAGTTACGATGTCGAGCCCTATGGCTACACCTTC.

The table lists this clone with a few counts. The chain uses TRBV18 and TRBJ1-2, with 7 nucleotides matching TRBD1. V lost 1 base and J lost 6; bases outside the gene matches: 11. Germline-derived CDR1 and CDR2 are KGHSH and LQKENI. The CDR3 runs 16 residues. The CDR3 here is CASSPLLGQQGDGYTF. The CDR3, as DNA: TGTGCCAGCTCACCACTTCTGGGACAGCAAGGCGATGGCTACACCTTC.